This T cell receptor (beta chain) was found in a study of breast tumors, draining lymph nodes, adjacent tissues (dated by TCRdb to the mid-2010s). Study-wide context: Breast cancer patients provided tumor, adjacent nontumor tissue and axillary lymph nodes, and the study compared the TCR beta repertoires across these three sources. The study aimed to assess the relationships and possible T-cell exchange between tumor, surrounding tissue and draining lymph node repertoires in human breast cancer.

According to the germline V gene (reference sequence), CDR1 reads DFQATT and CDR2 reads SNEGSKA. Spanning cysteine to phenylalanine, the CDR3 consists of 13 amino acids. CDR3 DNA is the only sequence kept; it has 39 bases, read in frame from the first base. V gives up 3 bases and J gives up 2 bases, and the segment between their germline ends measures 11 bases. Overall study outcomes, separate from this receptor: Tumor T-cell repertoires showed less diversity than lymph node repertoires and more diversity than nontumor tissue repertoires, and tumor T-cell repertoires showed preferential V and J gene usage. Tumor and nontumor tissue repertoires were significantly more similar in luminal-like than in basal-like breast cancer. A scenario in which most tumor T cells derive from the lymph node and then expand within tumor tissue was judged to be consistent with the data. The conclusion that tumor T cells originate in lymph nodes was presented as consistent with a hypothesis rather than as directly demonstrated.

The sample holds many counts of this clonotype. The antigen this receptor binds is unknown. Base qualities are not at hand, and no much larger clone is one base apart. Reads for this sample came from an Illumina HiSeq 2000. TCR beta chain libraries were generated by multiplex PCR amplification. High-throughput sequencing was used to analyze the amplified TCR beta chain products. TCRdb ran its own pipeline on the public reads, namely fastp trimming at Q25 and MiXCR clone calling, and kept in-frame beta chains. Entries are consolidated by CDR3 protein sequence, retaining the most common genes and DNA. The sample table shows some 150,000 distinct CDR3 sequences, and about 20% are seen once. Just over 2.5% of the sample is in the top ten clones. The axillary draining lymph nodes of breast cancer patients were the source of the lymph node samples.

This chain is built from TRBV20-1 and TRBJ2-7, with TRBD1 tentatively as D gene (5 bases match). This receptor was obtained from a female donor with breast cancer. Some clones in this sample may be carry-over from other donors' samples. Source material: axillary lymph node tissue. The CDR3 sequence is CSASGGATYEQYF. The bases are TGCAGTGCTAGTGGTGGGGCCACCTACGAGCAGTACTTC.